The T cell receptor (beta chain) described here comes from a study of shared clonotypes between healthy human individuals. Study context: Each donor's CD8 memory used one plate, CD8 naive two, each CD4 subset three. Study outcomes and limitations: Generation probability values for non-shared clonotypes were lower than those for clonotypes shared by all four donors. Compared with memory subsets, naive subsets generally had larger estimated richness.

This CDR3 is built from 15 residues. The V gene's germline CDR1 is SGHAT and CDR2 FQNNGV. Every subset's genomic DNA went evenly onto several immunoSEQ plates. Clones were sequenced by immunoSEQ multiplex PCR, and TCRdb holds only the in-frame ones, with some missing. The sample has about 1,900,000 clones; around 96% are singletons. The naive CD8 subset, CD45RO-negative cells positively selected for CCR7, excluded terminally differentiated effector memory CD45RA+ cells. With respect to this clone: Its antigen is not identified. A read error may account for a junction end that differs from germline.

Sequencing input: naive CD8+ T cells sorted from blood. This chain joins TRBV11-2 and TRBJ1-2; tentative D call: TRBD1 (5 bases). The source of this sequence is a man younger than 35 in good health. The CDR3 region has the DNA TGTGCCAGCAGCATAGACGGGGCTCCGGGAAGGGGCTACACCTTC. The encoded protein is CASSIDGAPGRGYTF.